This TCR beta chain was sequenced in a study of blood T cell repertoires in COVID-19. As for the study in general: The samples span acute and convalescent COVID-19 from the United States, Italy and Spain. From T cells, B-cell-depleted T cells, or PBMCs came the material, which was cDNA or gDNA.

Original data processing: Amplification from reference gene primers served as the basis for estimated nucleated cell counts. Only in-frame clones appear in the TCRdb table, and some are missing; sequencing was by immunoSEQ multiplex PCR. The V and J calls and clone size were taken over from that table, and D and trimming were inferred from the DNA. Among some 250,000 clones, 70% to 90% were seen once, and the ten largest hold about 5.2%. This clone was seen a few times. Seattle researchers signed up patients amid active infection and tracked them longitudinally. V dropped 7 bases and J dropped 3; count of bases not matched to a gene: 20. Per the germline V gene, CDR1 is SQVTM and CDR2 is ANQGSEA. This CDR3 has 17 amino acids.

The origin of this receptor is a woman in her sixties with COVID-19, enrolled during active disease. The chain employs TRBV29-1 and TRBJ2-7; TRBD1 agrees at 8 bases. Sequenced material: peripheral blood. The CDR3 nucleotides are TGCAGCGGGACGATGGCCGGAGACAGGGGCCTCGGCTACGAGCAGTACTTC. Its translation: CSGTMAGDRGLGYEQYF.